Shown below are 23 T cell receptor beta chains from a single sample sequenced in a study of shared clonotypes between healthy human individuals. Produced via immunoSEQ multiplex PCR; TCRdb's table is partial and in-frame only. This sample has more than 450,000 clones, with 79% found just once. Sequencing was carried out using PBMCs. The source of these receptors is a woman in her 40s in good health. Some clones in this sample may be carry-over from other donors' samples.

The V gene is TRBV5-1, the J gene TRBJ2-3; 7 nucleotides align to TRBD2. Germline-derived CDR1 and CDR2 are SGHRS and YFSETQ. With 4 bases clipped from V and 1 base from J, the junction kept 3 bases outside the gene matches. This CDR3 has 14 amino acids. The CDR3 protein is CASSASGGTDTQYF. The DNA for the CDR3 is TGCGCCAGCAGCGCTAGCGGAGGCACAGATACGCAGTATTTT.

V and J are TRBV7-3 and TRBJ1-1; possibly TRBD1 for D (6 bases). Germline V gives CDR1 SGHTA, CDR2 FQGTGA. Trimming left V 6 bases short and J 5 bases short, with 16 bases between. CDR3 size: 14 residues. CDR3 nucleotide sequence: TGTGCCAGCAGAGGATACAGGGAGGAGACTGAAGCTTTCTTT. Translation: CASRGYREETEAFF.

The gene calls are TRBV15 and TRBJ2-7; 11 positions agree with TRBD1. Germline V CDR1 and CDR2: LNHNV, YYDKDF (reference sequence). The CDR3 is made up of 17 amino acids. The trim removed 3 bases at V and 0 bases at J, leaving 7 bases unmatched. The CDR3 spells CATSREIGQGASYEQYF. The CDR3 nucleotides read TGTGCCACCAGCAGGGAGATAGGACAGGGGGCCTCCTACGAGCAGTACTTC.

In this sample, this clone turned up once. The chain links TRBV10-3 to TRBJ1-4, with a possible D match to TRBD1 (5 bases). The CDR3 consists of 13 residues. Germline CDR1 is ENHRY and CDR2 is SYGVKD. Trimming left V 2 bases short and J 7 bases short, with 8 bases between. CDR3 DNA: TGTGCCATCAGTGAGGGGGCTCGTGAAAAACTGTTTTTT. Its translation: CAISEGAREKLFF.

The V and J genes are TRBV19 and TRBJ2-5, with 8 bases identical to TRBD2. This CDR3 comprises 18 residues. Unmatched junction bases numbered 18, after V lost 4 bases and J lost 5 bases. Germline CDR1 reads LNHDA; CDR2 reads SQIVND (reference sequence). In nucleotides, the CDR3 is TGTGCCAGTAGTACGACAGTTAGCGGGAACACTCTCCGGGAGACCCAGTACTTC. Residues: CASSTTVSGNTLRETQYF.

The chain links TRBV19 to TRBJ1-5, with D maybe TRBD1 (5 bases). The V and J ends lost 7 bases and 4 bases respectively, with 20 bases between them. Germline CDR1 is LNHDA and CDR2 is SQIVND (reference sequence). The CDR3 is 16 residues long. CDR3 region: CASTKSQGDFNQPQHF. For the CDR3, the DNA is TGTGCCAGTACCAAGAGCCAGGGTGACTTTAATCAGCCCCAGCATTTT.

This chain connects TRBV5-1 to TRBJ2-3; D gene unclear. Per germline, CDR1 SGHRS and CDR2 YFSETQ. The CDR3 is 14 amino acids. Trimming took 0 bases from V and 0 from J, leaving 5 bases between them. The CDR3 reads CASSLDRSTDTQYF. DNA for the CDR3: TGCGCCAGCAGCTTGGACAGAAGCACAGATACGCAGTATTTT.

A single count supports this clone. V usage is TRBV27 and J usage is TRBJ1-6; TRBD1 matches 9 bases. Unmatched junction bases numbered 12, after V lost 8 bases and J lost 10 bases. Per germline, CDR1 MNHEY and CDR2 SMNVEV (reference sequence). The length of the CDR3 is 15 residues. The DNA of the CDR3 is TGTGCCAGCGGCCCACTCCGGGACAGGGTGTCACCCCTCCACTTT. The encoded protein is CASGPLRDRVSPLHF.

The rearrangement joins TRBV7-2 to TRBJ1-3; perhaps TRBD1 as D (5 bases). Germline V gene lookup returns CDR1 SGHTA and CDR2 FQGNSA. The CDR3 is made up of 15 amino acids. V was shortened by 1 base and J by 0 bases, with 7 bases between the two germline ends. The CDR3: CASSLDRSSGNTIYF. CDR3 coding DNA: TGTGCCAGCAGCTTAGACAGGAGCTCTGGAAACACCATATATTTT.

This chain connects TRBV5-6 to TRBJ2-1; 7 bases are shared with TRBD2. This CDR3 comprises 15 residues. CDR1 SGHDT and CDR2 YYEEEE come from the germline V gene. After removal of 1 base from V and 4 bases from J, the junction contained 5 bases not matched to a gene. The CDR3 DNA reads TGTGCCAGCAGCTTGCTAGCGGATTTTTACAATGAGCAGTTCTTC. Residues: CASSLLADFYNEQFF.

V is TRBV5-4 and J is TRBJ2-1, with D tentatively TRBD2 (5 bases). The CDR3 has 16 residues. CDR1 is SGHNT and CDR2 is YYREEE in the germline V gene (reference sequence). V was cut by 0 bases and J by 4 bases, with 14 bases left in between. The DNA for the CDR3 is TGTGCCAGCAGCTTGGAGTCAGCTAGCCCTTACAATGAGCAGTTCTTC. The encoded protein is CASSLESASPYNEQFF.

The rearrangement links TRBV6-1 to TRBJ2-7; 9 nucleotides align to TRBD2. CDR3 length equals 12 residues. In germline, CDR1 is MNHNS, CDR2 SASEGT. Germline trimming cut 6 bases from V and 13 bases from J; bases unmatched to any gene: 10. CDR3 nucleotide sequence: TGTGCCAGCAGGGAGGGGAGCGGGAGGCCTTACTTC. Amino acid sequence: CASREGSGRPYF.

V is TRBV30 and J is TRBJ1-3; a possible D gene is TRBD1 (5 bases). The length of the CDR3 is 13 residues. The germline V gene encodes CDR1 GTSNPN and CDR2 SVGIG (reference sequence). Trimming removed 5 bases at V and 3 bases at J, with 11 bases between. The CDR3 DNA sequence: TGTGCCTGGCAGGGAGACCGTGGAAACACCATATATTTT. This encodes CAWQGDRGNTIYF. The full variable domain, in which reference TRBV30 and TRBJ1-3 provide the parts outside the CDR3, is SQTIHQWPATLVQPVGSPLSLECTVEGTSNPNLYWYRQAAGRGLQLLFYSVGIGQISSEVPQNLSASRPQDRQFILSSKKLLLSDSGFYLCAWQGDRGNTIYFGEGSWLTVV.

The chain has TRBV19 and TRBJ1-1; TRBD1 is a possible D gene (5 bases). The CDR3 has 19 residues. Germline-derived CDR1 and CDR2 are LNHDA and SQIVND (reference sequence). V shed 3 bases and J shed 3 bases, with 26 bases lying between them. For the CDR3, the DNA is TGTGCCAGTAGTATTCCCTTTACGGCAGGGATTGGTGTAGACACTGAAGCTTTCTTT. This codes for CASSIPFTAGIGVDTEAFF.

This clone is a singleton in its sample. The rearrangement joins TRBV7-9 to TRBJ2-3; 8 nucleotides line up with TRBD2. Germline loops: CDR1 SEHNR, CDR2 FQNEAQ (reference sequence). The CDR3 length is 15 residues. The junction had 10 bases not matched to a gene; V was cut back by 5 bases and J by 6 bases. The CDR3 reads CASSLGGESRDTQYF. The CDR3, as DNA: TGTGCCAGCAGCCTCGGGGGGGAGTCAAGGGATACGCAGTATTTT.

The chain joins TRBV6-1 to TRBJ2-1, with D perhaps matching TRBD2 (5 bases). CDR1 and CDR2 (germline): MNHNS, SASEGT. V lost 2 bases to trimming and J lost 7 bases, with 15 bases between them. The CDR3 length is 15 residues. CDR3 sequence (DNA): TGTGCCAGCAGTGAATCGACGGGTCCGGGGAATGAGCAGTTCTTC. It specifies CASSESTGPGNEQFF.

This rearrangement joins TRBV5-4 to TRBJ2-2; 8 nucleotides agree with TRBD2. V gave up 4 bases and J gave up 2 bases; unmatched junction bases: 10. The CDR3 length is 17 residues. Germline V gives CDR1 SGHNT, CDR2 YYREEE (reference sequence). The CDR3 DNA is TGTGCCAGCAGCCGGCCGGGACTAGACACAAACACCGGGGAGCTGTTTTTT. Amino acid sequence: CASSRPGLDTNTGELFF.

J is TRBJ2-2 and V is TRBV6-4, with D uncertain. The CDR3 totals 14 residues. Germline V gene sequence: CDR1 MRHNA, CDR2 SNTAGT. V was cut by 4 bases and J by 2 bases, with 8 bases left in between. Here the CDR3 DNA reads TGTGCCAGCAGTGCGTACCTAAACACCGGGGAGCTGTTTTTT. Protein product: CASSAYLNTGELFF.

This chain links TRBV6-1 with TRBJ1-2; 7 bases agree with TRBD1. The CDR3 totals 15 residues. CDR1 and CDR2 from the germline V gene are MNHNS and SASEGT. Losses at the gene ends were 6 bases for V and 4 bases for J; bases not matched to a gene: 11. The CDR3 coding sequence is TGTGCCAGCAGCCCGAACGCAGGGGGTATCTATGGCTACACCTTC. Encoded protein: CASSPNAGGIYGYTF.

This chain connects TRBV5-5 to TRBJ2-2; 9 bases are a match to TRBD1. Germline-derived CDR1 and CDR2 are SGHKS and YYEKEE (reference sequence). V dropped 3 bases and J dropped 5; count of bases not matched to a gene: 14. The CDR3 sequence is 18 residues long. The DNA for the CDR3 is TGTGCCAGCAGCTCATCCCCGGGACAGGGAGGCGGGACCGGGGAGCTGTTTTTT. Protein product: CASSSSPGQGGGTGELFF.

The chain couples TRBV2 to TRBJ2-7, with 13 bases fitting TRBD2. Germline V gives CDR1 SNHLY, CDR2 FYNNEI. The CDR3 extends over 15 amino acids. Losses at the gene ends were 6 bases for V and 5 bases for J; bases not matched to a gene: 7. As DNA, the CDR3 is TGTGCCAGCAGACTAGCGGGAGGGCCGGCAGACGAGCAGTACTTC. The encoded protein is CASRLAGGPADEQYF.

This CDR3 reads CASSKGAGWEKLFF. The CDR3 region has the DNA TGTGCCAGCAGTAAGGGGGCGGGTTGGGAAAAACTGTTTTTT. V is TRBV6-1 and J is TRBJ1-4, with 7 nucleotides matching TRBD1. Trimming cost V 5 bases and J 8 bases; bases outside gene matches: 8. Germline CDR1 is MNHNS and CDR2 is SASEGT. CDR3 length: 14 residues.

The CDR3 sequence is CSVEDQTGPYEQYF. As DNA, the CDR3 is TGCAGCGTTGAAGACCAAACTGGCCCTTACGAGCAGTACTTC. The chain uses TRBV29-1 and TRBJ2-5, with unresolved D. The end of the DNA fits TRBJ2-7 better, so the J call may be wrong. This CDR3 is built from 14 residues. The germline V gene encodes CDR1 SQVTM and CDR2 ANQGSEA.